This entry lists 6 T cell receptor beta chains sequenced from one sample in a study of blood T cells in healthy people across ages. It was with a sample-barcoded 5' primer and a J-beta primer mix that a second PCR of roughly 7 to 12 cycles was run. TCRdb redid the calling of the 5' RACE reads with MiXCR, one entry per CDR3 protein. Among roughly 1.6 million distinct CDR3 sequences listed, roughly 32% were seen once. Specimen: blood. Receptors were obtained from a woman aged 25 to 39 in good health.

The V gene is TRBV5-1, the J gene TRBJ2-1; tentatively, D is TRBD2 (6 bases). CDR1 SGHRS and CDR2 YFSETQ come from the germline V gene. The ends were cut back, 4 bases at V and 0 bases at J, with 14 bases in the middle. This CDR3 spans 16 amino acids. The CDR3 DNA is TGCGCCAGCAGCACCATAGCGGTGAGCTCCTACAATGAGCAGTTCTTC. It specifies CASSTIAVSSYNEQFF. The full variable domain, rest sourced from reference TRBV5-1 and TRBJ2-1, is KAGVTQTPRYLIKTRGQQVTLSCSPISGHRSVSWYQQTPGQGLQFLFEYFSETQRNKGNFPGRFSGRQFSNSRSEMNVSTLELGDSALYLCASSTIAVSSYNEQFFGPGTRLTVL.

The rearrangement links TRBV2 to TRBJ1-6; D is undetermined. V shed 3 bases and J shed 7 bases, with 13 bases lying between them. Germline-derived CDR1 and CDR2 are SNHLY and FYNNEI. The CDR3 is 15 residues long. The CDR3 spells CASSEAATLNSPLHF. In nucleotides, the CDR3 is TGTGCCAGCAGTGAGGCGGCTACATTAAATTCACCCCTCCACTTT.

This chain joins TRBV29-1 and TRBJ2-4; 8 bases align to TRBD1. CDR1 and CDR2 from the germline V gene are SQVTM and ANQGSEA. The CDR3 runs to 14 residues. This CDR3 is CGATWAGQDNIQYF. The CDR3, as DNA: TGCGGCGCCACCTGGGCGGGACAGGATAACATTCAGTACTTC.

The V gene is TRBV9, the J gene TRBJ2-7; 8 positions agree with TRBD1. This CDR3 comprises 16 residues. Trimming cost V 3 bases and J 4 bases; bases outside gene matches: 12. Per the germline V gene, CDR1 is SGDLS and CDR2 is YYNGEE. This CDR3 reads CASSAVAQGALYEQYF. The CDR3 DNA sequence: TGTGCCAGCAGCGCCGTTGCTCAGGGGGCCCTATACGAGCAGTACTTC.

This clonotype was seen more than once but under ten times. The chain carries TRBV12-3 or TRBV12-4 and TRBJ1-2; possible D gene TRBD1, 6 bases. Trimming stripped 7 bases from V and 4 bases from J, with 16 bases between. The CDR3 consists of 14 residues. CDR3 DNA: TGTGCCAGCAATCCGGGACACGGGAGCTATGGCTACACCTTC. It translates to CASNPGHGSYGYTF.

The chain joins TRBV27 to TRBJ2-1; D perhaps matches TRBD1 (5 bases). This CDR3 comprises 12 residues. Germline loops: CDR1 MNHEY, CDR2 SMNVEV (reference sequence). Trimming shortened V by 7 bases and J by 6 bases, and 10 bases separated the two germline ends. CDR3 in amino acids: CASTTQGNEQFF. CDR3 DNA sequence: TGTGCCAGCACCACCCAGGGCAATGAGCAGTTCTTC.